In its sample, the clone carrying this TCR beta chain was seen a few times. This specimen belongs to a study of human T cells and chemical hapten exposure. In TCRdb, the RACE reads were re-called with MiXCR into one record per CDR3 protein. The sample lists about 74,000 distinct CDR3 sequences, around 13% occurring once. Time point in this sample: pre-sensitization, week 0. Stated treatment: therapeutic diphenylcyclopropenone sensitization with weekly scalp DPC. The receptor was derived from a woman aged 45-65 years with alopecia areata. Some clones in this sample may be carry-over from other donors' samples. The sequencing used whole blood, collected in connection with sensitization to the hapten diphenylcyclopropenone (DPC).

This CDR3 reads CASSLGQGAYGYTF. The CDR3 region has the DNA TGCGCCAGCAGCTTGGGACAGGGGGCCTATGGCTACACCTTC. The V call is TRBV5-1, the J call TRBJ1-2; 10 nucleotides line up with TRBD1. The junction had 0 bases not matched to a gene; V was cut back by 0 bases and J by 4 bases. The CDR3 is 14 amino acids. The V gene's germline CDR1 is SGHRS and CDR2 YFSETQ. The whole variable domain, filled in from reference TRBV5-1 and TRBJ1-2, reads KAGVTQTPRYLIKTRGQQVTLSCSPISGHRSVSWYQQTPGQGLQFLFEYFSETQRNKGNFPGRFSGRQFSNSRSEMNVSTLELGDSALYLCASSLGQGAYGYTFGSGTRLTVV.